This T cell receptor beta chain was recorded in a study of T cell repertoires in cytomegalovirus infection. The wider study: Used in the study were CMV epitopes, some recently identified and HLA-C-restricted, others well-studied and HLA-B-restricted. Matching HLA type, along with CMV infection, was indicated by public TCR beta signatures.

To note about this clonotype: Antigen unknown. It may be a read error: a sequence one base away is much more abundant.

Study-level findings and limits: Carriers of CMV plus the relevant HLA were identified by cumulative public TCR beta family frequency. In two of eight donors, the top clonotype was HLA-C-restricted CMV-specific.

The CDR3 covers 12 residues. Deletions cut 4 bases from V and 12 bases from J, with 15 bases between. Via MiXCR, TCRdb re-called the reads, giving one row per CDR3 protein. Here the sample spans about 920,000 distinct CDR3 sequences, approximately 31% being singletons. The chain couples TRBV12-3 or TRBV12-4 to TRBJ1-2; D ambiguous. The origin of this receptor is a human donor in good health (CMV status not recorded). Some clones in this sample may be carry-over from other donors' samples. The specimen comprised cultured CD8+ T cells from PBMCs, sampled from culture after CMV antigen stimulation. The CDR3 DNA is TGTGCCAGCAGTTGGGGTGCGCCCACAGACACCTTC. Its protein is CASSWGAPTDTF.